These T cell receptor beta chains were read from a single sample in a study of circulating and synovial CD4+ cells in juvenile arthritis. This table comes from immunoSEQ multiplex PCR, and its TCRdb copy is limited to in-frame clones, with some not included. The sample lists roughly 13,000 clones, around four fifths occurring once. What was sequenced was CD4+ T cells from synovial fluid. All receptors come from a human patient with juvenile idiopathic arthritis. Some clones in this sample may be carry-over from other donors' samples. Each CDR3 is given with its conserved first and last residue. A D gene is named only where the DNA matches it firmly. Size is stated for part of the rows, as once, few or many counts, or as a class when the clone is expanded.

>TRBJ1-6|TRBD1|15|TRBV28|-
CASSPGQGNNSPLHF
TGTGCCAGCAGCCCCGGACAGGGTAATAATTCACCCCTCCACTTT
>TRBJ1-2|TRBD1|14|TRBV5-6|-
CASSSGRDRLSYTF
TGTGCCAGCAGCTCGGGTAGGGACAGGTTGAGCTACACCTTC
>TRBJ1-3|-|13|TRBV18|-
CASSPDARNTIYF
TGTGCCAGCTCACCAGATGCTAGAAACACCATATATTTT
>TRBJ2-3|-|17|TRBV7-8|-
CASQRPLGGPGTDTQYF
TGTGCCAGTCAACGTCCACTCGGAGGGCCAGGCACAGATACGCAGTATTTT
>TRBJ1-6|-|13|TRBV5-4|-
CASSLEADSPLHF
TGTGCCAGCAGCTTGGAGGCGGATTCCCCCCTCCACTTT
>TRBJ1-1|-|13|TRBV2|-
CARKRDMNTEAFF
TGTGCCAGAAAGAGAGATATGAACACTGAAGCTTTCTTT
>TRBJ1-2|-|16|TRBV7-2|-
CASSDQGWDSNYGYTF
TGTGCCAGCAGCGACCAGGGGTGGGATTCTAACTATGGCTACACCTTC
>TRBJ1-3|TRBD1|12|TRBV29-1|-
CSGGQDGNTIYF
TGCAGCGGGGGACAGGACGGGAACACCATATATTTT
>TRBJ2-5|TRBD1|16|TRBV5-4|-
CASSLSGQGQTETQYF
TGTGCCAGCAGCTTGTCGGGACAGGGTCAGACAGAGACCCAGTACTTC
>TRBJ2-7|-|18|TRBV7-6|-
CASSNYVGVGTRTYEQYF
TGTGCCAGCAGCAACTACGTAGGAGTAGGGACTCGAACCTACGAGCAGTACTTC
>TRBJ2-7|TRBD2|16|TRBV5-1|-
CASSRTSGRARDEQYF
TGCGCCAGCAGCAGGACTAGCGGGAGGGCTCGGGACGAGCAGTACTTC
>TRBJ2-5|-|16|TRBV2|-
CASSEDVAARWETQYF
TGTGCCAGCAGTGAAGACGTGGCGGCCCGTTGGGAGACCCAGTACTTC
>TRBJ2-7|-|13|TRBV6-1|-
CASSLQGGDEQYF
TGTGCCAGCAGCCTCCAGGGGGGCGACGAGCAGTACTTC
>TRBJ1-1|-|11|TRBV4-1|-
CASSLDRKAFF
TGCGCCAGCAGCTTGGACAGAAAAGCTTTCTTT
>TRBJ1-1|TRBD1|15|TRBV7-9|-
CASSSWTGYDTEAFF
TGTGCCAGCAGCTCCTGGACAGGGTACGACACTGAAGCTTTCTTT
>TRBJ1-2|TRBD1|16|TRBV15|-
CATSRDRDSTNYGYTF
TGTGCCACCAGCAGAGATCGGGACAGTACTAACTATGGCTACACCTTC
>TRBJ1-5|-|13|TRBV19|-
CASSIGGGQPQHF
TGTGCCAGTAGTATCGGCGGAGGTCAGCCCCAGCATTTT
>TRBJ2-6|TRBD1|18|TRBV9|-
CASSVGGTGGSGANVLTF
TGTGCCAGCAGCGTAGGAGGGACAGGCGGTTCTGGGGCCAACGTCCTGACTTTC
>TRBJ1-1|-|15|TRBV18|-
CASSPGPWSYTEAFF
TGTGCCAGCTCACCAGGGCCTTGGTCCTACACTGAAGCTTTCTTT
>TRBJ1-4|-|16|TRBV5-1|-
CASSLAGTPGNEKLFF
TGCGCCAGCAGCTTGGCCGGGACACCCGGCAATGAAAAACTGTTTTTT
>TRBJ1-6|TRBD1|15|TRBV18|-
CASSPRTGKGSPLHF
TGTGCCAGCTCACCCCGGACAGGGAAGGGCTCCCCCCTCCACTTT
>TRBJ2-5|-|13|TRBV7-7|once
CASSLVGGETQYF
TGTGCTAGCAGCTTAGTGGGCGGGGAGACCCAGTACTTC
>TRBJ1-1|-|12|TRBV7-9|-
CASSLGRGLAFF
TGTGCCAGCAGCTTAGGTCGGGGACTGGCTTTCTTT
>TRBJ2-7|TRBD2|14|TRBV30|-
CAWSPSGGFNEQYF
TGTGCCTGGAGTCCTTCGGGGGGGTTTAATGAGCAGTACTTC
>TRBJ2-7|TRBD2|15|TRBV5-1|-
CASSLTSGGTYEQYF
TGCGCCAGCAGCTTGACTAGCGGGGGAACCTACGAGCAGTACTTC
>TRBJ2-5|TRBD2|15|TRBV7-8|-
CASSQVAGVGETQYF
TGTGCCAGCAGCCAAGTAGCGGGAGTGGGAGAGACCCAGTACTTC
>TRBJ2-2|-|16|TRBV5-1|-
CASSLLAGWITGELFF
TGCGCCAGCAGCTTGCTCGCAGGGTGGATCACCGGGGAGCTGTTTTTT
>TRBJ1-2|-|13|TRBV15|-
CATSRDYITGYTF
TGTGCCACCAGCAGAGATTATATCACAGGCTACACCTTC
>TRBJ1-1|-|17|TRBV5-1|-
CASSLTGTPSMNTEAFF
TGCGCCAGCAGCCTAACAGGTACCCCTTCCATGAACACTGAAGCTTTCTTT
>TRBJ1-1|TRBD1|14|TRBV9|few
CASSVGGGGGEAFF
TGTGCCAGCAGCGTTGGAGGGGGCGGTGGAGAAGCTTTCTTT
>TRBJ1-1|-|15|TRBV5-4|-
CASSSVGGLNTEAFF
TGTGCCAGCAGCTCCGTCGGGGGACTGAACACTGAAGCTTTCTTT
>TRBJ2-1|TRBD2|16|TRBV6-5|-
CASSYGTGTRVHEQFF
TGTGCCAGCAGTTACGGAACCGGGACTAGGGTTCATGAGCAGTTCTTC
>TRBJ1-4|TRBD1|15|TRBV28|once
CASSFRTGHNEKLFF
TGTGCCAGCAGTTTCCGGACAGGGCATAATGAAAAACTGTTTTTT
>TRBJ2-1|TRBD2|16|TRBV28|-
CASSLGLAGGQNEQFF
TGTGCCAGCAGTCTTGGACTAGCGGGGGGGCAGAATGAGCAGTTCTTC
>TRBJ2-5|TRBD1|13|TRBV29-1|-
CSVQGTVKETQYF
TGCAGCGTCCAAGGGACAGTAAAAGAGACCCAGTACTTC
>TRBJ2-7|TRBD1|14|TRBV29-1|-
CSAESGTGSDEQYF
TGCAGCGCTGAGTCCGGGACAGGTTCTGACGAGCAGTACTTC
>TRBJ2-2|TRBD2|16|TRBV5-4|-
CASSLGLAGGPGELFF
TGTGCCAGCAGCCTGGGACTAGCGGGAGGGCCAGGGGAGCTGTTTTTT
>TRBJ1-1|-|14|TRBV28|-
CASSSYMDSHEAFF
TGTGCCAGCAGTTCCTATATGGACTCGCACGAAGCTTTCTTT
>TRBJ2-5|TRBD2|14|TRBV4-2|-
CASSALAGVETQYF
TGTGCCAGCAGCGCGCTAGCGGGGGTGGAGACCCAGTACTTC
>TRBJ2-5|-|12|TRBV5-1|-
CASSNGWETQYF
TGCGCCAGCAGCAACGGGTGGGAGACCCAGTACTTC
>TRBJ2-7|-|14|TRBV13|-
CASSPIGEAYEQYF
TGTGCCAGCAGCCCGATCGGGGAGGCCTACGAGCAGTACTTC
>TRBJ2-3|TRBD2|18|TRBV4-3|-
CASRPAATGAGGMDTQYF
TGCGCCAGCAGACCCGCGGCCACAGGGGCGGGGGGGATGGATACGCAGTATTTT
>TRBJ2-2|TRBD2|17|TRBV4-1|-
CASSQAGTSGNTGELFF
TGCGCCAGCAGCCAAGCTGGGACTAGCGGTAACACCGGGGAGCTGTTTTTT
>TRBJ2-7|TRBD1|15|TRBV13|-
CASRQQGQGSYEQYF
TGTGCCAGCAGACAGCAGGGACAGGGCTCCTACGAGCAGTACTTC
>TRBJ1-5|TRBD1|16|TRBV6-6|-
CASRTGTGGFNQPQHF
TGTGCCAGCAGGACTGGGACAGGAGGATTCAATCAGCCCCAGCATTTT
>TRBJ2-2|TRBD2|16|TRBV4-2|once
CASSQDTASGERELFF
TGTGCCAGCAGCCAAGATACGGCTAGCGGGGAACGGGAGCTGTTTTTT
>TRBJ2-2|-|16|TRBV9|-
CASSARGFQHTGELFF
TGTGCCAGCAGCGCACGGGGGTTCCAGCACACCGGGGAGCTGTTTTTT
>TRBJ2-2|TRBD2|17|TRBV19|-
CASSMASGAMQAGELFF
TGTGCCAGTAGTATGGCTAGCGGGGCCATGCAGGCCGGGGAGCTGTTTTTT
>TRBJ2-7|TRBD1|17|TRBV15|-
CATSRIIGTGSSYEQYF
TGTGCCACCAGCAGAATAATAGGGACAGGGAGCTCCTACGAGCAGTACTTC